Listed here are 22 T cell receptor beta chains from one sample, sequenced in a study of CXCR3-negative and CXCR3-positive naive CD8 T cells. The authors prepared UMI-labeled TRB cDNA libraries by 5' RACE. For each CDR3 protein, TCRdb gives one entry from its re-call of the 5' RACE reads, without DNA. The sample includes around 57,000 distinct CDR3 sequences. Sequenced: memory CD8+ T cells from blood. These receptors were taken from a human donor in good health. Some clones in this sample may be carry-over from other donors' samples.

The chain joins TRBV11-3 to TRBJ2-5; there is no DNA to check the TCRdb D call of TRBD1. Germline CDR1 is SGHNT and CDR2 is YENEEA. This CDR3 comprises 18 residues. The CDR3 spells CASSASPGTGVLQETQYF.

The CDR3 sequence: CASSDGGSNQPQHF. The rearrangement links TRBV2 to TRBJ1-5; TCRdb gives TRBD1 as the D gene, but with no DNA this cannot be confirmed. The germline gives CDR1 SNHLY, CDR2 FYNNEI. The CDR3 contains 14 residues.

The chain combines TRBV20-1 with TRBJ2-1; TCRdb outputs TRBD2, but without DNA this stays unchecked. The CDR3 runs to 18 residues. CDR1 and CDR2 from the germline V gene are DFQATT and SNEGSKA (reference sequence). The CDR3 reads CSARDRAGGWSSYNEQFF.

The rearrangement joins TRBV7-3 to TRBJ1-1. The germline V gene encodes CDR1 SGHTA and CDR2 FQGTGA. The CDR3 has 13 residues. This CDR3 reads CASSSSLGTEAFF.

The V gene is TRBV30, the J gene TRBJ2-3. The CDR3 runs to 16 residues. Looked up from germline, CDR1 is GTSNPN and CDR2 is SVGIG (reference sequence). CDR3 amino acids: CAWSVGQMASTDTQYF.

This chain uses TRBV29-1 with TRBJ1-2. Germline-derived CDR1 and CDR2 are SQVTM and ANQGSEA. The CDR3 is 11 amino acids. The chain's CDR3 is CSAPSGYGYTF.

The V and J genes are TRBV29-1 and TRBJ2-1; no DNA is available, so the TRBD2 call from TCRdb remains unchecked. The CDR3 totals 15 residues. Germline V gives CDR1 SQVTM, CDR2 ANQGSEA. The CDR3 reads CSVEDPAGIYNEQFF.

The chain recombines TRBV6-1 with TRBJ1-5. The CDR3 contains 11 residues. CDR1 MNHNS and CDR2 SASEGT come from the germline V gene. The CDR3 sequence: CASSVNPPQHF.

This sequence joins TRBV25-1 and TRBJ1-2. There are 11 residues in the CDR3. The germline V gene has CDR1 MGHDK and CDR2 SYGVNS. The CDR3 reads CASSALGGYTF.

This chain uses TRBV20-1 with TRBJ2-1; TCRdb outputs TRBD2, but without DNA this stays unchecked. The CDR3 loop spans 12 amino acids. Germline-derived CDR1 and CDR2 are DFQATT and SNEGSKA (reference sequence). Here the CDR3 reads CSALVGHNEQFF.

CDR3: CASSRDTYEQYF. This chain uses TRBV3-1 with TRBJ2-7; the TCRdb call, TRBD1, lacks DNA for checking. Germline CDR1 reads LGHDT; CDR2 reads YNNKEL (reference sequence). This CDR3 contains 12 residues.

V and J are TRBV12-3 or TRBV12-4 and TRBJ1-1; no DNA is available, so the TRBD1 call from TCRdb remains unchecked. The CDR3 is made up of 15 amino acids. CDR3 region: CASSTRTAQYTEAFF.

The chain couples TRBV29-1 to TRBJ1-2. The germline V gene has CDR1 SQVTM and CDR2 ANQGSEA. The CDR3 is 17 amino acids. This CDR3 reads CSVEEGGWAIANYGYTF.

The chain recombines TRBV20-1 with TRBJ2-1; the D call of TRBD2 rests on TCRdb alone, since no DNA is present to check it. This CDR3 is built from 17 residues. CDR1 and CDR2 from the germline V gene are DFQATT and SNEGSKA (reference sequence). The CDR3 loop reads CSAHLAQAGGGLPKQFF.

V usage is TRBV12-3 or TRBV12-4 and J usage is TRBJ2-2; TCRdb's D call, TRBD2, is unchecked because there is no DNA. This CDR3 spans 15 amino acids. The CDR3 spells CASSLRGFGTGELFF.

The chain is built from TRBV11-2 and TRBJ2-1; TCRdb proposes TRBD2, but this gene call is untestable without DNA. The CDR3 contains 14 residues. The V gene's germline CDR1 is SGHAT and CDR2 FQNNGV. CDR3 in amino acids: CASSFHSGNNEQFF.

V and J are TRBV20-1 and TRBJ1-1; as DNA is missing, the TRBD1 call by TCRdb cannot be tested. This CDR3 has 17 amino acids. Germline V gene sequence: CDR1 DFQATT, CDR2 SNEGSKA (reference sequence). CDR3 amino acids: CSARDSVNKGGGTEAFF.

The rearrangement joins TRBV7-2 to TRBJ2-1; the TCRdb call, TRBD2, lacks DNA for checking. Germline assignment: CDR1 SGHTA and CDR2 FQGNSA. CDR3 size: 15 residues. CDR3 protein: CASSSHGGPGNEQFF.

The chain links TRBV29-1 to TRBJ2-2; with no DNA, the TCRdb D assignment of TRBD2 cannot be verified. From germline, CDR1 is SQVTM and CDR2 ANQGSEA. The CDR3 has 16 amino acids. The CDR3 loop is CSVEPSGFANTGELFF.

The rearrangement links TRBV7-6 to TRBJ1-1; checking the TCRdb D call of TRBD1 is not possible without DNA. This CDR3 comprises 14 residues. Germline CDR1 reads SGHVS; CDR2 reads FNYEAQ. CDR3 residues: CASSFGDRDTEAFF.

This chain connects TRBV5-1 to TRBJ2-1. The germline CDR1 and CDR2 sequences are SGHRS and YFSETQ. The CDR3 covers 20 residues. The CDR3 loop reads CASSLLGFSVAESSYNEQFF.

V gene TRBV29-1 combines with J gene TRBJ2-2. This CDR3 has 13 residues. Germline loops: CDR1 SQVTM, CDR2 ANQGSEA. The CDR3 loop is CSVEVPNTGELFF.